This T cell receptor beta chain was retrieved from a study of blood T cell repertoires in COVID-19. Study background: Sites across the United States, Italy and Spain contributed samples from acute and convalescent COVID-19. Sources were T cells, B-cell-depleted T cells, or PBMCs; the material itself was cDNA or gDNA.

This CDR3 is 15 amino acids long. CDR1 and CDR2 (germline): MDHEN, SYDVKM. The germline V and J ends were trimmed by 3 bases and 5 bases, with 16 bases remaining between them. Method: immunoSEQ multiplex PCR; TCRdb's copy keeps in-frame clones and lacks some. The profile shows under 200,000 clones, 70% to 90% of them singletons. This TCR derives from a man aged 50 to 60 who had recovered from COVID-19. Source material: peripheral blood. This sequence joins TRBV28 and TRBJ2-5, with D possibly TRBD2 on 7 matching bases. The DNA for the CDR3 is TGTGCCAGCAGTTTGGCACAGGGAGGGCGGGAGACCCAGTACTTC. Translating gives CASSLAQGGRETQYF.